The T cell receptor beta chain described here comes from a study of cytomegalovirus exposure and HLA in healthy donors. Study-wide results and caveats: Reportedly, TCR beta sequences accurately predicted HLA-A and HLA-B alleles in most subjects.

This CDR3 is built from 13 residues. The V end was cut by 4 bases, the J end by 13 bases, with 19 bases between. The germline CDR1 and CDR2 sequences are GTSNPN and SVGIG (reference sequence). The PCR employed 60 Vbeta primers together with 13 Jbeta primers. The method was immunoSEQ multiplex PCR; TCRdb's version includes in-frame clones alone and lacks a portion of them. The table shows some 150,000 clones, with around 77% occurring only once. This clone has only a few counts. Antigen specificity is unknown. The chain uses TRBV30 and TRBJ1-4, with D maybe TRBD1 (5 bases). This receptor was taken from a man aged 25-45 years in good health and CMV-seropositive. Sequencing was carried out using PBMCs. The DNA of the CDR3 is TGTGCCTGGATGCGACAGCCCCCTAAGGTACTGTTTTTT. Protein sequence: CAWMRQPPKVLFF.